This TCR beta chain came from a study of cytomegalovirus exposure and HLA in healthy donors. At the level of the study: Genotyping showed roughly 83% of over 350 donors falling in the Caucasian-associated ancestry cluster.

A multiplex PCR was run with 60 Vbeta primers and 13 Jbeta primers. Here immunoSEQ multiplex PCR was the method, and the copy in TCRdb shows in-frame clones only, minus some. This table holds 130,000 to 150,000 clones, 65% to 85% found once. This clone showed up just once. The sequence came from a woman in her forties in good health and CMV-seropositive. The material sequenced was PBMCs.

DNA of the CDR3: TGTGCCAGCAGCTTGGGACAGGGCTACTATGGCTACACCTTC. Translation gives CASSLGQGYYGYTF. The chain carries TRBV5-4 and TRBJ1-2; 7 bases line up with TRBD1. CDR1 is SGHNT, CDR2 YYREEE, per germline (reference sequence). This CDR3 is built from 14 residues. The junction had 2 bases not matched to a gene; V was cut back by 0 bases and J by 3 bases.